These 17 T cell receptor beta chains came from one sample sequenced in a study of cytomegalovirus exposure and HLA in healthy donors. Amplification used 60 Vbeta primers and 13 Jbeta primers. Produced via immunoSEQ multiplex PCR; TCRdb's table is partial and in-frame only. This sample yields 55,000 or so clones, of which around four fifths are seen a single time; 1.6% belongs to the top ten. Sample: PBMCs. The source of these receptors is a man aged 30 to 45 in good health and CMV-seronegative.

V gene TRBV5-1 combines with J gene TRBJ1-6; no clear D. Germline CDR1 and CDR2: SGHRS and YFSETQ. The length of the CDR3 is 16 residues. The V end lost 0 bases, the J end lost 7 bases, and 14 bases lay between the germline ends. As DNA, the CDR3 is TGCGCCAGCAGCTTGGTATCGTCCGGTTTGAATTCACCCCTCCACTTT. Translating gives CASSLVSSGLNSPLHF.

This chain links TRBV28 with TRBJ1-2; 9 bases map to TRBD1. The CDR3 length is 14 residues. V shed 5 bases and J 7 bases; nucleotides not matched to a gene: 8. Germline V gene lookup returns CDR1 MDHEN and CDR2 SYDVKM. DNA of the CDR3: TGTGCCAGCAGTAAACAGGGGGCCTGGGGTGGCTACACCTTC. Translation gives CASSKQGAWGGYTF.

The chain has TRBV11-2 and TRBJ2-1, with TRBD1 matching 8 bases. This CDR3 region has 16 residues. Germline V gene data show CDR1 as SGHAT and CDR2 as FQNNGV. Trimming took 5 bases from V and 5 from J; bases not matched to a gene: 11. The CDR3 DNA is TGTGCCAGCAGCCGCTTCCCGGGACAGGTTGACAATGAGCAGTTCTTC. Its protein is CASSRFPGQVDNEQFF.

The chain recombines TRBV4-1 with TRBJ1-5; D ambiguous. Germline CDR1 MGHRA, CDR2 YSYEKL. The CDR3 has 18 amino acids. Trimming took 0 bases from V and 0 from J, leaving 15 bases between them. The DNA of the CDR3 is TGCGCCAGCAGCCAAGAAATCCAAACACCATATAGCAATCAGCCCCAGCATTTT. Amino acid sequence: CASSQEIQTPYSNQPQHF.

The chain couples TRBV4-2 to TRBJ1-2, with a weak D call TRBD1 (6 bases). The V gene's germline CDR1 is LGHNA and CDR2 YNFKEQ. Trimming left V 5 bases short and J 8 bases short, with 18 bases between. This CDR3 spans 14 amino acids. The CDR3 nucleotides read TGTGCCAGCAGCAAAGGCAACAGGGTGGGAGGCTACACCTTC. This gives the protein CASSKGNRVGGYTF.

This clone was recorded a few times. The CDR3 sequence: CASRPRTSAQREQFF. The CDR3 nucleotides are TGTGCCAGCAGACCGCGGACTAGCGCCCAAAGGGAGCAGTTCTTC. This chain uses TRBV27 with TRBJ2-1; 9 bases agree with TRBD2. Germline CDR1 is MNHEY and CDR2 is SMNVEV (reference sequence). This CDR3 comprises 15 residues. The junction had 13 bases not matched to a gene; V was cut back by 6 bases and J by 10 bases.

The chain is built from TRBV5-1 and TRBJ1-6, with D possibly TRBD1 on 5 matching bases. This CDR3 has 16 amino acids. Trimming shortened V by 0 bases and J by 9 bases, and 16 bases separated the two germline ends. The germline V gene encodes CDR1 SGHRS and CDR2 YFSETQ. The CDR3 region is CASSLGGASEVSPLHF. CDR3 bases: TGCGCCAGCAGCTTGGGTGGGGCCTCCGAGGTTTCACCCCTCCACTTT.

This rearrangement joins TRBV7-2 to TRBJ1-1; weak D call: TRBD1 (5 bases). V shed 5 bases and J shed 2 bases, with 9 bases lying between them. Looked up from germline, CDR1 is SGHTA and CDR2 is FQGNSA. This CDR3 is built from 13 residues. CDR3 loop: CASSLQVNTEAFF. The CDR3 DNA reads as TGTGCCAGCAGCCTACAGGTAAACACTGAAGCTTTCTTT.

The chain recombines TRBV27 with TRBJ1-4, with a tentative D call TRBD1 (5 bases). From germline, CDR1 is MNHEY and CDR2 SMNVEV (reference sequence). This CDR3 contains 15 residues. V was shortened by 5 bases and J by 7 bases, with 17 bases between the two germline ends. CDR3 in DNA: TGTGCCAGCAGTCGCTTTCGGGGGGTTACTGAAAAACTGTTTTTT. Translation: CASSRFRGVTEKLFF.

V is TRBV7-3 and J is TRBJ2-5, with 7 nucleotides matching TRBD1. Germline-derived CDR1 and CDR2 are SGHTA and FQGTGA. This CDR3 comprises 14 residues. J was trimmed by 7 bases and V by 5 bases; bases with no gene match: 10. CDR3 amino acids: CASSPGTDVGTQYF. The DNA of the CDR3 is TGTGCCAGCAGCCCGGGGACAGACGTTGGGACCCAGTACTTC.

The chain employs TRBV4-3 and TRBJ1-1; 8 bases agree with TRBD1. The CDR3 length is 15 residues. J gave up 6 bases and V 1 base, and 7 bases lay outside the gene matches. Germline CDR1 and CDR2: LGHNA and YSLEER. Written as DNA, the CDR3 is TGCGCCAGCAGCCAAGCCCGACAGGGGCGTCCTGAAGCTTTCTTT. Amino acid sequence: CASSQARQGRPEAFF.

This clone has more than one count but fewer than ten. V gene TRBV6-6 combines with J gene TRBJ2-5; the D is unclear. CDR3 length: 16 amino acids. The V end lost 2 bases, the J end lost 2 bases, and 15 bases lay between the germline ends. Germline V gene lookup returns CDR1 MNHNY and CDR2 SVGAGI (reference sequence). The CDR3 loop is CASSYTQTPLQETQYF. CDR3 nucleotides: TGTGCCAGCAGTTACACACAGACACCTCTACAAGAGACCCAGTACTTC.

This chain uses TRBV6-1 with TRBJ1-2, with 7 bases fitting TRBD1. With 0 bases clipped from V and 5 bases from J, the junction kept 12 bases outside the gene matches. Germline lookup yields CDR1 MNHNS and CDR2 SASEGT. The CDR3 runs 17 residues. The CDR3 spells CASSEALERGRRYGYTF. CDR3 nucleotide sequence: TGTGCCAGCAGTGAAGCGCTTGAAAGGGGGCGTAGGTATGGCTACACCTTC.

The rearrangement joins TRBV5-1 to TRBJ2-7, with D possibly matching TRBD2 (5 bases). V was shortened by 4 bases and J by 1 base, with 15 bases between the two germline ends. The germline CDR1 and CDR2 sequences are SGHRS and YFSETQ. The CDR3 consists of 15 residues. The CDR3 sequence: CASSPISGDSYEQYF. Written as DNA, the CDR3 is TGCGCCAGCAGCCCCATCAGCGGAGATTCCTACGAGCAGTACTTC.

V is TRBV28 and J is TRBJ1-4; TRBD1 might be the D (5 bases). CDR1 is MDHEN and CDR2 is SYDVKM in the germline V gene. V was trimmed by 7 bases and J by 5 bases, leaving 11 bases between them. The CDR3 contains 13 residues. The CDR3 region is CASMWGGNEKLFF. For the CDR3, the DNA is TGTGCCAGCATGTGGGGGGGAAATGAAAAACTGTTTTTT.

This clone occurred once. The gene calls are TRBV6-5 and TRBJ1-5, with D hard to call. V lost 11 bases to trimming and J lost 2 bases, with 7 bases between them. The germline gives CDR1 MNHEY, CDR2 SVGAGI. The CDR3 loop spans 11 amino acids. The CDR3 sequence: CAPPGNQPQHF. CDR3 nucleotide sequence: TGTGCCCCCCCTGGCAATCAGCCCCAGCATTTT.

This chain links TRBV5-1 with TRBJ2-5; D might be TRBD2 (6 bases). This CDR3 spans 14 amino acids. Germline CDR1 reads SGHRS; CDR2 reads YFSETQ. V lost 0 bases, J lost 4 bases, and 10 bases lay in between. In DNA form, the CDR3 reads TGCGCCAGCAGCTTGGCCCGGGGGTTAGAGACCCAGTACTTC. It specifies CASSLARGLETQYF.